This T cell receptor beta chain is drawn from a study of OX40 agonist ivuxolimab in advanced cancers. Data came from immunoSEQ multiplex PCR; TCRdb stores just in-frame clones and leaves some out. The data hold tens of thousands of clones, with 90% to 95% observed a single time. Patients with autoimmune history or systemic immunosuppression were excluded. Germline assignment: CDR1 SGHRS and CDR2 YFSETQ. This CDR3 has 13 residues. V shed 3 bases and J shed 5 bases, with 12 bases lying between them. The genes are TRBV5-1 and TRBJ2-7; no definite D call. The receptor was isolated from an adult with an advanced solid tumor such as melanoma, head and neck, liver or kidney cancer. The sequences come from CD4+ or CD8+ T cells sorted from blood, collected in a trial of the OX40 agonist ivuxolimab. Here the CDR3 reads CASSWPDRNEQYF. In DNA, the CDR3 is TGCGCCAGCAGCTGGCCGGATCGAAACGAGCAGTACTTC.